Below are 10 T cell receptor beta chains sequenced from a single sample in a study of sequential checkpoint blockade in melanoma (dated by TCRdb to the late 2010s). The treatment or condition label, read with the paper, signifies: randomized to nivolumab then ipilimumab (arm A) or the reverse (arm B). The library was produced with the immunoSEQ multiplex PCR assay. TCRdb provides this immuneACCESS table in a form limited to in-frame rearrangements. Some clones are lacking; in checked studies, under half of them reflect an unresolved V gene, and why the rest are absent is not known. The sample profile shows about 5,700 clones; 70% to 90% of them were found once. The ten largest clones take up approximately 10% of the sample. This material consisted of CD8+ T cells sorted from blood (inferred from file names), taken from a patient given nivolumab and ipilimumab in sequence. These receptor sequences come from a human donor with melanoma.

The chain employs TRBV11-2 and TRBJ2-7; D is possibly TRBD1 (6 bases). V shed 5 bases and J shed 2 bases, with 10 bases lying between them. CDR1 and CDR2 from the germline V gene are SGHAT and FQNNGV. This CDR3 has 13 amino acids. The DNA of the CDR3 is TGTGCCAGCAGCCCCAGGGGTCCCTACGAGCAGTACTTC. Protein sequence: CASSPRGPYEQYF.

The CDR3 region is CASSVHMNAGGELFF. DNA of the CDR3: TGTGCCAGCAGCGTCCACATGAATGCGGGCGGGGAGCTGTTTTTT. V is TRBV9 and J is TRBJ2-2; D may be TRBD2 (5 bases). Germline CDR1 and CDR2: SGDLS and YYNGEE. V lost 2 bases and J 7 bases, leaving 15 bases between the germline ends. The CDR3 consists of 15 residues.

The chain uses TRBV7-3 and TRBJ2-2, with 8 bases fitting TRBD1. V gave up 5 bases and J gave up 2 bases; unmatched junction bases: 7. The CDR3 covers 16 residues. Germline V lookup: CDR1 SGHTA, CDR2 FQGTGA. CDR3 nucleotide sequence: TGTGCCAGCAGCCTCCGGGACAGGATAAACACCGGGGAGCTGTTTTTT. Translated, it gives CASSLRDRINTGELFF.

CDR3: CASSPGWGGLTDTQYF. As DNA, the CDR3 is TGTGCCAGCAGTCCCGGGTGGGGGGGTTTAACAGATACGCAGTATTTT. V and J are TRBV28 and TRBJ2-3, with TRBD2 identical over 7 bases. The CDR3 length is 16 residues. V lost 5 bases to trimming and J lost 3 bases; unmatched junction nucleotides: 11. Germline CDR1 and CDR2: MDHEN and SYDVKM.

The chain joins TRBV4-1 to TRBJ2-5; tentative D call: TRBD2 (5 bases). Trimming removed 0 bases from V and 7 bases from J, with 15 bases in between. This CDR3 has 15 amino acids. Germline loops: CDR1 MGHRA, CDR2 YSYEKL. The DNA for the CDR3 is TGCGCCAGCAGCCAAGACGGCAGGCCTGGAGGGACCCAGTACTTC. It yields the protein CASSQDGRPGGTQYF.

The chain couples TRBV5-6 to TRBJ2-7; 7 bases fit TRBD2. The germline V gene encodes CDR1 SGHDT and CDR2 YYEEEE. The trim removed 0 bases at V and 3 bases at J, leaving 3 bases unmatched. This CDR3 region has 14 residues. CDR3 amino acids: CASSLGGGGYEQYF. CDR3 sequence (DNA): TGTGCCAGCAGCTTGGGCGGGGGAGGCTACGAGCAGTACTTC. Supplemented by reference TRBV5-6 and TRBJ2-7, the full variable domain reads DAGVTQSPTHLIKTRGQQVTLRCSPKSGHDTVSWYQQALGQGPQFIFQYYEEEERQRGNFPDRFSGHQFPNYSSELNVNALLLGDSALYLCASSLGGGGYEQYFGPGTRLTVT.

The chain combines TRBV28 with TRBJ1-6, with 9 bases aligning to TRBD1. Germline V CDR1 and CDR2: MDHEN, SYDVKM. The CDR3 consists of 15 residues. The trim removed 4 bases at V and 10 bases at J, leaving 8 bases unmatched. CDR3 sequence reads: CASSYLDRGGSPLHF. The CDR3 nucleotides read TGTGCCAGCAGTTACTTGGACAGGGGTGGCTCACCCCTCCACTTT.

The chain recombines TRBV9 with TRBJ2-3; 8 bases fit TRBD1. J gave up 2 bases and V 4 bases, and 6 bases lay outside the gene matches. The V gene's germline CDR1 is SGDLS and CDR2 YYNGEE. CDR3 length: 15 amino acids. CDR3 DNA: TGTGCCAGCAGCACTCAGGGGGCCACCACAGATACGCAGTATTTT. Its translation is CASSTQGATTDTQYF.

This clone is large within its sample. The CDR3 DNA sequence: TGTGCCAGCAGCATTCGACTAGCGGGAATTCCCGACGGGGAGCTGTTTTTT. Its translation: CASSIRLAGIPDGELFF. This sequence joins TRBV27 and TRBJ2-2; 11 bases are shared with TRBD2. The CDR3 is 17 residues long. CDR1 is MNHEY and CDR2 is SMNVEV in the germline V gene (reference sequence). V dropped 6 bases and J dropped 7; count of bases not matched to a gene: 13.

V gene TRBV6-1 combines with J gene TRBJ1-6; TRBD1 matches at 9 bases. Trimming took 0 bases from V and 6 from J; bases not matched to a gene: 12. Germline V gene sequence: CDR1 MNHNS, CDR2 SASEGT. The CDR3 extends over 19 amino acids. Here the CDR3 reads CASSEAQRWDRARNSPLHF. DNA of the CDR3: TGTGCCAGCAGTGAAGCGCAGAGGTGGGACAGGGCCCGTAATTCACCCCTCCACTTT.